Below, 18 T cell receptor beta chains from the same sample are listed, as sequenced in a study of naive and memory T cell subsets. Two oligonucleotides, mixed equimolar, formed the beta constant-region primer covering TRBC1 and TRBC2. Ligated cDNA was amplified by four rounds of PCR with nested alpha and beta constant-region primers and SP2. In TCRdb, the UMI-ligation and nested PCR reads were re-called with MiXCR into one record per CDR3 protein. The repertoire holds over 30,000 distinct CDR3 sequences, with about a fifth as singletons. The sample comprised effector memory CD4+ T cells from blood. The subset denotes: effector memory, CD45RA- CD27-. These receptors were obtained from a human donor in good health.

In this sample, this clonotype turned up a few times. The chain employs TRBV11-2 and TRBJ2-7, with no clear D. The length of the CDR3 is 12 residues. From germline, CDR1 is SGHAT and CDR2 FQNNGV. V was clipped by 3 bases and J by 3 bases, with 6 bases between them. The CDR3 protein is CASSLVFYEQYF. CDR3 DNA sequence: TGTGCCAGCAGCTTGGTGTTCTACGAGCAGTACTTC.

This clonotype was found many times. The V gene is TRBV3-1, the J gene TRBJ2-1, with unresolved D. The CDR3 contains 17 residues. Trimming shortened V by 0 bases and J by 1 base, and 13 bases separated the two germline ends. The V gene's germline CDR1 is LGHDT and CDR2 YNNKEL (reference sequence). The CDR3 region is CASSQEGISLSYNEQFF. CDR3 nucleotide sequence: TGTGCCAGCAGCCAAGAAGGGATCAGCCTATCCTACAATGAGCAGTTCTTC.

A few counts support this clonotype. V gene TRBV28 combines with J gene TRBJ1-5; no definite D call. This CDR3 is 13 amino acids long. In germline, CDR1 is MDHEN, CDR2 SYDVKM. Trimming took off 7 bases at V and 2 bases at J, with 9 bases between the two ends. The CDR3 nucleotides read TGTGCCAGCAAAGGGTCTCGCAATCAGCCCCAGCATTTT. Its translation is CASKGSRNQPQHF.

The chain uses TRBV28 and TRBJ1-2, with D possibly TRBD1 on 5 matching bases. Germline values: CDR1 MDHEN, CDR2 SYDVKM. The CDR3 is 13 residues long. Trimming stripped 10 bases from V and 4 bases from J, with 16 bases between. CDR3 in amino acids: CATEPGPGYGYTF. The CDR3 DNA sequence: TGTGCCACCGAGCCGGGGCCTGGCTATGGCTACACCTTC.

The chain carries TRBV25-1 and TRBJ1-3; D unclear. This CDR3 is built from 14 residues. Germline loops: CDR1 MGHDK, CDR2 SYGVNS. Trimming pared 4 bases from V and 2 bases from J, leaving 9 bases between. CDR3: CASSGPGTGNTIYF. In DNA, the CDR3 is TGTGCCAGCAGTGGTCCGGGCACTGGAAACACCATATATTTT.

This clonotype is labeled medium-sized. This chain links TRBV14 with TRBJ1-1; possible D gene TRBD1, 5 bases. The CDR3 covers 12 residues. The V end lost 2 bases, the J end lost 7 bases, and 8 bases lay between the germline ends. CDR1 SGHDN and CDR2 FVKESK come from the germline V gene. CDR3 nucleotide sequence: TGTGCCAGCAGCCAATGGGGCTTTGAAGCTTTCTTT. Its protein product is CASSQWGFEAFF.

This clonotype was seen a handful of times. The chain joins TRBV7-2 to TRBJ1-6, with 8 positions matching TRBD1. Germline trimming cut 5 bases from V and 7 bases from J; bases unmatched to any gene: 10. CDR1 and CDR2 from the germline V gene are SGHTA and FQGNSA. This CDR3 spans 16 amino acids. CDR3 nucleotides: TGTGCCAGCAGCGTTACCAGGGGGCTGACGAATTCACCCCTCCACTTT. Translating it yields CASSVTRGLTNSPLHF. Filled out from reference TRBV7-2 and TRBJ1-6, the complete variable domain reads GAGVSQSPSNKVTEKGKDVELRCDPISGHTALYWYRQSLGQGLEFLIYFQGNSAPDKSGLPSDRFSAERTGGSVSTLTIQRTQQEDSAVYLCASSVTRGLTNSPLHFGNGTRLTVT.

This clonotype was counted only a few times. V usage is TRBV7-2 and J usage is TRBJ2-1, with 9 nucleotides matching TRBD2. There are 17 residues in the CDR3. V was clipped by 6 bases and J by 6 bases; unmatched bases: 15. CDR1 is SGHTA, CDR2 FQGNSA, per germline. CDR3 nucleotide sequence: TGTGCCAGCAGTTTCCTGCCAGCGGGCGGGAGGGCCAATGAGCAGTTCTTC. Encoded protein: CASSFLPAGGRANEQFF.

This clonotype occurred once. J is TRBJ2-7 and V is TRBV29-1, with a tentative D call TRBD2 (5 bases). CDR1 is SQVTM, CDR2 ANQGSEA, per germline. V was shortened by 6 bases and J by 6 bases, with 15 bases between the two germline ends. The CDR3 contains 12 residues. Written as DNA, the CDR3 is TGCAGCGTCCGAGCCCCCGGAGGCGAGCAGTACTTC. Its protein product is CSVRAPGGEQYF.

This clonotype has a handful of counts. The chain uses TRBV29-1 and TRBJ2-7; D may be TRBD1 (6 bases). The germline V and J ends were trimmed by 3 bases and 5 bases, with 11 bases remaining between them. Looked up from germline, CDR1 is SQVTM and CDR2 is ANQGSEA. The CDR3 is 12 residues long. Here the CDR3 reads CSVEAGVDEQYF. As DNA, the CDR3 is TGCAGCGTTGAGGCAGGGGTGGACGAGCAGTACTTC.

This chain connects TRBV2 to TRBJ1-6, with D unclear. The V end was cut by 6 bases, the J end by 3 bases, with 9 bases between. The CDR3 extends over 14 amino acids. Germline assignment: CDR1 SNHLY and CDR2 FYNNEI. In DNA, the CDR3 is TGTGCCAGCAGAACAGCGAGCTATAATTCACCCCTCCACTTT. Translating it yields CASRTASYNSPLHF.

V gene TRBV19 combines with J gene TRBJ2-5; the D is unclear. V was shortened by 9 bases and J by 7 bases, with 12 bases between the two germline ends. Germline V lookup: CDR1 LNHDA, CDR2 SQIVND (reference sequence). This CDR3 has 11 residues. The CDR3 is CASTDKLTQYF. The CDR3 DNA is TGTGCCAGCACCGACAAATTGACCCAGTACTTC.

This clonotype was found once. This chain links TRBV27 with TRBJ2-4; D unclear. Germline-derived CDR1 and CDR2 are MNHEY and SMNVEV (reference sequence). The CDR3 sequence is 17 residues long. V was trimmed by 0 bases and J by 5 bases, leaving 17 bases between them. The CDR3 DNA follows: TGTGCCAGCAGTTTATCGAGCCGGATTTCGCCCCAAAACATTCAGTACTTC. Its translation is CASSLSSRISPQNIQYF.

This clonotype was picked up many times. The rearrangement links TRBV6-5 to TRBJ1-2; 7 bases align to TRBD1. The CDR3 totals 15 residues. V lost 6 bases, J lost 9 bases, and 16 bases stayed unmatched. CDR1 and CDR2 from the germline V gene are MNHEY and SVGAGI. As DNA, the CDR3 is TGTGCCAGCAGACTCCGGGACAGCGACGTCTTAAGCTACACCTTC. Translation: CASRLRDSDVLSYTF.

In this sample, this clonotype turned up a few times. This CDR3 reads CASSRRLAGGPRETQYF. CDR3 sequence (DNA): TGTGCCAGCAGTCGGCGACTAGCGGGAGGGCCACGGGAGACCCAGTACTTC. The chain couples TRBV28 to TRBJ2-5, with 14 bases that match TRBD2. Germline V CDR1 and CDR2: MDHEN, SYDVKM. There are 17 residues in the CDR3. Trimming removed 5 bases from V and 5 bases from J; junction bases left unmatched: 10. Looking up the rest from reference TRBV28 and TRBJ2-5 gives the full variable domain: DVKVTQSSRYLVKRTGEKVFLECVQDMDHENMFWYRQDPGLGLRLIYFSYDVKMKEKGDIPEGYSVSREKKERFSLILESASTNQTSMYLCASSRRLAGGPRETQYFGPGTRLLVL.

This rearrangement joins TRBV6-1 to TRBJ1-6; the D is unclear. Germline values: CDR1 MNHNS, CDR2 SASEGT. This CDR3 comprises 15 residues. V was pared by 5 bases and J by 8 bases, with 16 bases between. The CDR3 is CASSQSSQPDSPLHF. The CDR3 nucleotides are TGTGCCAGCAGTCAATCCAGCCAGCCTGATTCACCCCTCCACTTT.

Judged by abundance, this clonotype is medium-sized (0.01 to 0.1%). This chain joins TRBV12-5 and TRBJ2-1; 9 nucleotides line up with TRBD2. The CDR3 consists of 13 residues. The V segment lost 5 bases and the J segment 8 bases; nucleotides outside the gene matches: 4. In germline, CDR1 is LGHNT, CDR2 FRNRAP. The CDR3 DNA reads TGTGCTAGTGGTCCGGGACTAGCCGATGAGCAGTTCTTC. Its translation: CASGPGLADEQFF.

Note on this clonotype: A much larger clone is a single base away; this may be a read error. J is TRBJ2-3 and V is TRBV6-2 or TRBV6-3; no definite D call. The CDR3 is 11 residues long. Germline assignment: CDR1 MNHEY and CDR2 SVGEGT. With 4 bases removed from V and 2 bases from J, the gap between germline ends came to 1 base. The CDR3 DNA reads as TGTGCCAGCAGTTCCACAGATACGCAGTATTTT. Translating gives CASSSTDTQYF.